The 26 T cell receptor beta chains below come from one sample, sequenced in a study of blood T cell repertoires in COVID-19. Profiled with immunoSEQ multiplex PCR; TCRdb holds only in-frame clones, not every one. The sample lists about 62,000 clones, roughly nine tenths occurring once. Sequences were obtained from peripheral blood. All receptors derive from a woman in her fifties or sixties with COVID-19, enrolled during active disease.

The V gene is TRBV18, the J gene TRBJ1-1, with D possibly TRBD1 on 5 matching bases. V was clipped by 0 bases and J by 0 bases, with 11 bases between them. This CDR3 contains 16 residues. CDR1 KGHSH and CDR2 LQKENI come from the germline V gene. The CDR3 is CASSPPTGQMNTEAFF. In nucleotides, the CDR3 is TGTGCCAGCTCACCACCTACAGGCCAAATGAACACTGAAGCTTTCTTT.

Comment on this clone: The junction shows a germline mismatch at one end, possibly a read error. The chain recombines TRBV5-6 with TRBJ1-4; 9 positions match TRBD1. Germline CDR1 reads SGHDT; CDR2 reads YYEEEE. This CDR3 has 13 residues. Written as DNA, the CDR3 is TGTGCCAGCAGCTTGGCCCCCGGACAGGGGAGGATTTTT. Protein sequence: CASSLAPGQGRIF.

The chain combines TRBV11-1 with TRBJ1-1; D remains ambiguous. The CDR3 sequence is 14 residues long. Germline lookup yields CDR1 SGHAT and CDR2 FQDESV (reference sequence). Trimming pared 3 bases from V and 0 bases from J, leaving 8 bases between. This CDR3 is CASSLRILNTEAFF. In nucleotides, the CDR3 is TGTGCCAGCAGCTTGAGGATTCTGAACACTGAAGCTTTCTTT.

The chain is built from TRBV7-2 and TRBJ2-4; D gene unclear. This CDR3 region has 15 residues. Trimming cost V 1 base and J 1 base, with 8 bases left between them. CDR1 and CDR2 from the germline V gene are SGHTA and FQGNSA. CDR3 in DNA: TGTGCCAGCAGCTTAGGTCTTCAGGCCAAAAACATTCAGTACTTC. This gives the protein CASSLGLQAKNIQYF. Full variable domain (missing parts from reference TRBV7-2 and TRBJ2-4): GAGVSQSPSNKVTEKGKDVELRCDPISGHTALYWYRQSLGQGLEFLIYFQGNSAPDKSGLPSDRFSAERTGGSVSTLTIQRTQQEDSAVYLCASSLGLQAKNIQYFGAGTRLSVL.

In this sample, this clone turned up once. This chain uses TRBV9 with TRBJ2-3; D is undetermined. Trimming removed 0 bases at V and 4 bases at J, with 6 bases between. From germline, CDR1 is SGDLS and CDR2 YYNGEE. There are 13 residues in the CDR3. CDR3 amino acids: CASSVAEADTQYF. CDR3 bases: TGTGCCAGCAGCGTAGCAGAGGCAGATACGCAGTATTTT.

This chain uses TRBV5-1 with TRBJ1-1; D gene ambiguous. In germline, CDR1 is SGHRS, CDR2 YFSETQ. V was trimmed by 0 bases and J by 7 bases, leaving 10 bases between them. There are 13 residues in the CDR3. The CDR3 region has the DNA TGCGCCAGCAGCTTGGCCTTAGAGAGTGAAGCTTTCTTT. Amino acids: CASSLALESEAFF.

This rearrangement joins TRBV6-5 to TRBJ2-7; 7 bases agree with TRBD1. Trimming cost V 0 bases and J 2 bases; bases outside gene matches: 4. The CDR3 extends over 15 amino acids. Germline CDR1 reads MNHEY; CDR2 reads SVGAGI. The CDR3: CASSYSSGGPYEQYF. CDR3 bases: TGTGCCAGCAGTTACTCCTCAGGGGGTCCCTACGAGCAGTACTTC.

V is TRBV6-5 and J is TRBJ1-2; D is unclear. The ends were cut back, 8 bases at V and 4 bases at J, with 14 bases in the middle. The CDR3 is made up of 13 amino acids. Germline loops: CDR1 MNHEY, CDR2 SVGAGI. CDR3 DNA: TGTGCCAGCGGTCGCAGGCCGTCCTATGGCTACACCTTC. The encoded protein is CASGRRPSYGYTF.

In this sample, this clone turned up once. The gene calls are TRBV28 and TRBJ2-7; perhaps TRBD1 as D (5 bases). The germline V gene encodes CDR1 MDHEN and CDR2 SYDVKM. Trimming pared 7 bases from V and 7 bases from J, leaving 23 bases between. The CDR3 is 15 residues long. CDR3 loop: CASTPLVQGPGEQYF. For the CDR3, the DNA is TGTGCCAGCACCCCCCTCGTGCAGGGCCCCGGGGAGCAGTACTTC.

V usage is TRBV4-1 and J usage is TRBJ2-4; possible D gene TRBD2, 5 bases. Per the germline V gene, CDR1 is MGHRA and CDR2 is YSYEKL. V shed 0 bases and J shed 0 bases, with 15 bases lying between them. The length of the CDR3 is 18 residues. The DNA for the CDR3 is TGCGCCAGCAGCCAAGATTCCCAAGCGGTCGTAGCCAAAAACATTCAGTACTTC. Encoded protein: CASSQDSQAVVAKNIQYF.

The chain links TRBV9 to TRBJ1-1, with a tentative D call TRBD1 (6 bases). The CDR3 is 13 residues long. Germline CDR1 is SGDLS and CDR2 is YYNGEE. V shed 3 bases and J shed 10 bases, with 16 bases lying between them. The CDR3 is CASSGISKGVAFF. Here the CDR3 DNA reads TGTGCCAGCAGCGGGATTTCTAAGGGGGTAGCTTTCTTT.

The chain employs TRBV12-3 or TRBV12-4 and TRBJ1-4; 8 bases are a match to TRBD1. This CDR3 has 13 residues. V dropped 6 bases and J dropped 14; count of bases not matched to a gene: 11. In DNA form, the CDR3 reads TGTGCCAGCAGGTCCGGGACAGGCAGTCATCTGTTTTTT. Protein sequence: CASRSGTGSHLFF.

V is TRBV29-1 and J is TRBJ1-3; 8 bases agree with TRBD1. With V trimmed by 8 bases and J by 4 bases, 7 bases remained unmatched. The germline V gene has CDR1 SQVTM and CDR2 ANQGSEA. The CDR3 sequence is 13 residues long. The CDR3 loop reads CSTIGTGGNTIYF. In DNA form, the CDR3 reads TGCAGCACGATCGGGACAGGAGGAAACACCATATATTTT.

The chain recombines TRBV12-3 or TRBV12-4 with TRBJ1-5; TRBD1 matches 11 bases. CDR3 length: 13 amino acids. V was pared by 5 bases and J by 6 bases, with 0 bases of the junction left unmatched. This CDR3 is CASSGQGAQPQHF. The DNA for the CDR3 is TGTGCCAGCAGTGGACAGGGGGCTCAGCCCCAGCATTTT.

The chain couples TRBV6-4 to TRBJ2-5; D is undetermined. V was clipped by 3 bases and J by 7 bases, with 12 bases between them. Germline CDR1 MRHNA, CDR2 SNTAGT. This CDR3 contains 13 residues. CDR3: CASSEAPLGTQYF. DNA for the CDR3: TGTGCCAGCAGTGAAGCCCCCCTCGGGACCCAGTACTTC.

A single count supports this clone. The J gene is TRBJ1-2, the V gene TRBV29-1; D is uncertain. CDR1 and CDR2 (germline): SQVTM, ANQGSEA. V was trimmed by 7 bases and J by 4 bases, leaving 10 bases between them. There are 11 residues in the CDR3. The CDR3 coding sequence is TGCAGCGAGCACGCCGCCTATGGCTACACCTTC. Its translation: CSEHAAYGYTF.

The V gene is TRBV24-1, the J gene TRBJ2-5; weak D call: TRBD2 (5 bases). V dropped 5 bases and J dropped 1 base, with 13 bases sitting between them. Germline lookup yields CDR1 KGHDR and CDR2 SFDVKD. This CDR3 contains 15 residues. The CDR3 bases are TGTGCCACCAGTGCCTTGGAGGATCTCCAAGAGACCCAGTACTTC. It is translated as CATSALEDLQETQYF.

The chain recombines TRBV27 with TRBJ2-1, with D maybe TRBD1 (5 bases). This CDR3 has 14 residues. In germline, CDR1 is MNHEY, CDR2 SMNVEV (reference sequence). V lost 4 bases to trimming and J lost 4 bases, with 11 bases between them. The CDR3 DNA follows: TGTGCCAGCAGTTCCGATAGGGGATACAATGAGCAGTTCTTC. Its protein is CASSSDRGYNEQFF.

The chain couples TRBV28 to TRBJ2-1; TRBD1 aligns across 8 bases. Trimming cost V 5 bases and J 2 bases; bases outside gene matches: 5. Per germline, CDR1 MDHEN and CDR2 SYDVKM. This CDR3 region has 15 residues. CDR3 coding DNA: TGTGCCAGCAGTCCCCGGGACAGGCCCTACAATGAGCAGTTCTTC. It is translated as CASSPRDRPYNEQFF.

The rearrangement joins TRBV7-8 to TRBJ2-1; 7 bases fit TRBD2. The CDR3 extends over 14 amino acids. CDR1 is SGHVS, CDR2 FQNEAQ, per germline. V was clipped by 2 bases and J by 9 bases; unmatched bases: 7. The CDR3 bases are TGTGCCAGCAGCTTACTGCGGGAGATCGGTGAGCAGTTCTTC. Residues: CASSLLREIGEQFF.

This clone is a singleton in its sample. This chain uses TRBV5-4 with TRBJ1-5; 7 bases are shared with TRBD1. J lost 6 bases, V lost 3 bases, and 3 bases had no gene match. This CDR3 is built from 13 residues. Germline loops: CDR1 SGHNT, CDR2 YYREEE (reference sequence). The CDR3 DNA reads TGTGCCAGCAGCTCAGGGGGTACTCAGCCCCAGCATTTT. Translation: CASSSGGTQPQHF.

J is TRBJ1-5 and V is TRBV12-3 or TRBV12-4; the D is unclear. V gave up 6 bases and J gave up 6 bases, with 6 bases separating them. The CDR3 extends over 11 amino acids. The CDR3 DNA reads as TGTGCCAGCAGCCTAGGTCAGCCCCAGCATTTT. Translating gives CASSLGQPQHF.

V usage is TRBV20-1 and J usage is TRBJ1-1, with a possible D match to TRBD1 (6 bases). V lost 3 bases, J lost 4 bases, and 9 bases lay in between. CDR3 length: 12 residues. The V gene's germline CDR1 is DFQATT and CDR2 SNEGSKA (reference sequence). CDR3 nucleotide sequence: TGCAGTGCTAGTCACAGGGCCACTGAAGCTTTCTTT. Residues: CSASHRATEAFF.

This chain links TRBV28 with TRBJ2-6, with TRBD1 matching over 8 bases. The trim removed 7 bases at V and 0 bases at J, leaving 11 bases unmatched. The CDR3 is 18 residues long. Germline-derived CDR1 and CDR2 are MDHEN and SYDVKM. The DNA of the CDR3 is TGTGCCAGCAAGTTTAGGCAGGGGGCCTACTCTGGGGCCAACGTCCTGACTTTC. It is translated as CASKFRQGAYSGANVLTF.

There are a few counts of this clone. V and J are TRBV10-3 and TRBJ1-1, with 8 bases lining up with TRBD1. Per germline, CDR1 ENHRY and CDR2 SYGVKD. This CDR3 is 14 amino acids long. J was trimmed by 4 bases and V by 3 bases; bases with no gene match: 4. CDR3 nucleotides: TGTGCCATCAGTGAAGGACAGGGAGGCACTGAAGCTTTCTTT. Translated, it gives CAISEGQGGTEAFF.

The genes are TRBV28 and TRBJ2-2, with a tentative D call TRBD2 (6 bases). CDR3 size: 15 residues. Germline V gene sequence: CDR1 MDHEN, CDR2 SYDVKM. V lost 5 bases and J 0 bases, leaving 10 bases between the germline ends. The chain's CDR3 is CASSPGDSNTGELFF. CDR3 bases: TGTGCCAGCAGTCCCGGGGACTCGAACACCGGGGAGCTGTTTTTT.